This TCR beta chain appears in the sequencing data of a study of blood T cell repertoires in COVID-19. Study-level background: Samples representing acute and convalescent COVID-19 were sourced from the United States, Italy and Spain. Nucleic acid was either cDNA or gDNA, and it came from T cells, B-cell-depleted T cells, or PBMCs.

This CDR3 is 16 amino acids long. In the source study's methods: Nucleated cell number was recorded as an estimate derived from reference gene primer amplification. Assay: immunoSEQ multiplex PCR; the TCRdb copy retains only in-frame clones and omits some. The V and J calls and clone size are taken from that table; D and trimming were inferred from the DNA. The sample includes about 190,000 clones, roughly 90% of them seen just once. The chain employs TRBV21-1 and TRBJ2-2; the table's D call of TRBD1 was not tested on the DNA. TRBV21-1 is assigned pseudogene status. Sequencing input: peripheral blood. The clonotype was recovered from a man aged 45-65 years with acute or convalescent COVID-19. The CDR3 DNA reads as TGTGCCAGCAGCAAAGGGGGACAGCAGAACACCGGGGAGCTGTTTTTT. Amino acid sequence: CASSKGGQQNTGELFF.